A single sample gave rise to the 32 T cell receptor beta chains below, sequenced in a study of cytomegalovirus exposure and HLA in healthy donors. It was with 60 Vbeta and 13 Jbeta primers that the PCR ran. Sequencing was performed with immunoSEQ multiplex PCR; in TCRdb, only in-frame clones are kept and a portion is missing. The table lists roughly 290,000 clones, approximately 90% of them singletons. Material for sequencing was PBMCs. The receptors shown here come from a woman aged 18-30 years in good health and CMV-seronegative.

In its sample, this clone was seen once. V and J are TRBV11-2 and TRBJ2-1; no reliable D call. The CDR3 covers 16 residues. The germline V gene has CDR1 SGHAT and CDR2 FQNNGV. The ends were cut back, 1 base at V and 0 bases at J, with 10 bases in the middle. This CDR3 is CASSLVLESSYNEQFF. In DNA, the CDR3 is TGTGCCAGCAGCTTAGTTTTGGAGAGCTCCTACAATGAGCAGTTCTTC.

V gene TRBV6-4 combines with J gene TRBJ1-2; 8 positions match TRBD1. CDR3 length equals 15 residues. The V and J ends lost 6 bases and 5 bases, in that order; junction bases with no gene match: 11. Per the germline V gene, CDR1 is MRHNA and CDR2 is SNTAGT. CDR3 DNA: TGTGCCAGCAGGGTAGACAGGGGAGACTCTTATGGCTACACCTTC. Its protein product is CASRVDRGDSYGYTF.

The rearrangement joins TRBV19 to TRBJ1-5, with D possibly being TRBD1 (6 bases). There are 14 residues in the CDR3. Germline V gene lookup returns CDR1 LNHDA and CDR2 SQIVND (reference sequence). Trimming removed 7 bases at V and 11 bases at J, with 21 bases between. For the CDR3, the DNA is TGTGCCAGTAATGGGGGGGGCTTGGGTGAGGCCCAGCATTTT. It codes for CASNGGGLGEAQHF.

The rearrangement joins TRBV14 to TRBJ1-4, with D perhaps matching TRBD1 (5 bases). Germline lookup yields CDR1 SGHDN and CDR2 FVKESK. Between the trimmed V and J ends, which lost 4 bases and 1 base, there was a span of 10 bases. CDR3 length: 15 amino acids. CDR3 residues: CASSRQGGTNEKLFF. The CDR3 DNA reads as TGTGCCAGCAGCCGCCAGGGTGGAACTAATGAAAAACTGTTTTTT.

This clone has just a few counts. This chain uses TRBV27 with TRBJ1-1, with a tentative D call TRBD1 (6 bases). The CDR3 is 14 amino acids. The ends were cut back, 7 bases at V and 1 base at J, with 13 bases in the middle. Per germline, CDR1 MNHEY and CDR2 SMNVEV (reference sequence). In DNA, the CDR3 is TGTGCCAGCACCTCAATAGGGGGGAACACTGAAGCTTTCTTT. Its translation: CASTSIGGNTEAFF.

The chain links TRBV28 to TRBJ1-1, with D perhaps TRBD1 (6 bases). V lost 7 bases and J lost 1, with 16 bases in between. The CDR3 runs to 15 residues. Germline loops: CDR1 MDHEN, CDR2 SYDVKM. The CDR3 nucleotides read TGTGCCAGCACCCCTCAGGGGCCTTGGAACACTGAAGCTTTCTTT. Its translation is CASTPQGPWNTEAFF.

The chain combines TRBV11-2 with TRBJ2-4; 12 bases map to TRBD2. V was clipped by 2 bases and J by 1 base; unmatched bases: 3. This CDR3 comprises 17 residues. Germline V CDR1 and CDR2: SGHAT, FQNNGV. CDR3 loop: CASSLLAGGVAKNIQYF. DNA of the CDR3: TGTGCCAGCAGCTTACTAGCGGGGGGGGTGGCCAAAAACATTCAGTACTTC.

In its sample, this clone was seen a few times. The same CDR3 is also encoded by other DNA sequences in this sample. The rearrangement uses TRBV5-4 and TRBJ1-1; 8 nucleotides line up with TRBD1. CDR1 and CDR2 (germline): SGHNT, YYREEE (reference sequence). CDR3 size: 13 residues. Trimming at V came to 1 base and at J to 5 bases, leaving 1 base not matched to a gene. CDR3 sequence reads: CASSLTGGTEAFF. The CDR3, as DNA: TGTGCCAGCAGCTTGACAGGGGGAACTGAAGCTTTCTTT.

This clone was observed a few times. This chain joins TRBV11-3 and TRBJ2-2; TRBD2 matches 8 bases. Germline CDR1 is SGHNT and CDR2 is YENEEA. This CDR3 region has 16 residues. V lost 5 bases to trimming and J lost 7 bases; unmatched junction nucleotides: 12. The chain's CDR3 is CASSERGNRGVGELFF. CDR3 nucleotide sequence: TGTGCCAGCAGCGAGCGGGGGAATAGGGGCGTCGGGGAGCTGTTTTTT.

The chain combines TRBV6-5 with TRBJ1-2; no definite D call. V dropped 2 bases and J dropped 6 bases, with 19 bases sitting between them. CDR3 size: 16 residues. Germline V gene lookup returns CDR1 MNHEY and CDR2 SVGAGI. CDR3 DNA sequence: TGTGCCAGCAGTTACGTGGAGGGAGGGCCCCTGGATGGCTACACCTTC. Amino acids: CASSYVEGGPLDGYTF.

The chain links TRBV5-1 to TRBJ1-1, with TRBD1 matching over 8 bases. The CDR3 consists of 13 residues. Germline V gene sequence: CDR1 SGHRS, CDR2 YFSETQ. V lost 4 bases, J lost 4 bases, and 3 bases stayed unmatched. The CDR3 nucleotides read TGCGCCAGCAGCACACAGGGGGGCACTGAAGCTTTCTTT. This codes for CASSTQGGTEAFF.

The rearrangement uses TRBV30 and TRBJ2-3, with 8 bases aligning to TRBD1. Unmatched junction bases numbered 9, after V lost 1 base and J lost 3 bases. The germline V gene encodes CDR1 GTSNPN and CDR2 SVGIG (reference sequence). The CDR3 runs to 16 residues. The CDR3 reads CAWSAGPRQGTDTQYF. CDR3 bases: TGTGCCTGGAGTGCCGGACCGCGACAGGGGACAGATACGCAGTATTTT.

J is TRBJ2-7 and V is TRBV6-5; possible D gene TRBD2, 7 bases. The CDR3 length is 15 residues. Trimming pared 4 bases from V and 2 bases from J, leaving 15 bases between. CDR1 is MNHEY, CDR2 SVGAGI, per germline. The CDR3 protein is CASSFGGLATYEQYF. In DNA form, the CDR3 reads TGTGCCAGCAGTTTCGGGGGGCTCGCTACCTACGAGCAGTACTTC.

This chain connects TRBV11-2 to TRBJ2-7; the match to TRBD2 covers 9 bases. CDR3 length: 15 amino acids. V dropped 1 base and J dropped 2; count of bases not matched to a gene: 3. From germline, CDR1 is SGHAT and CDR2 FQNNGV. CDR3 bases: TGTGCCAGCAGCTTAGTTGCGGGGGGGACCTACGAGCAGTACTTC. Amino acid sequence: CASSLVAGGTYEQYF.

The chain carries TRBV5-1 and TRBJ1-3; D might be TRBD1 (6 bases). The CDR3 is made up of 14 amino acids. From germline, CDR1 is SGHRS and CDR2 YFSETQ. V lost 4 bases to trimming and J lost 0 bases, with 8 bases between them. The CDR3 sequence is CASSQDSSGNTIYF. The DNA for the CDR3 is TGCGCCAGCAGCCAGGACAGCTCTGGAAACACCATATATTTT.

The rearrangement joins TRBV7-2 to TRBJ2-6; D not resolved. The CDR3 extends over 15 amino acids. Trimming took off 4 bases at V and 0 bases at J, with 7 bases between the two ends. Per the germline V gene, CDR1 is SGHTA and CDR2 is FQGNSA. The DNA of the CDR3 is TGTGCCAGCAGCTCTAGAGGCTCTGGGGCCAACGTCCTGACTTTC. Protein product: CASSSRGSGANVLTF.

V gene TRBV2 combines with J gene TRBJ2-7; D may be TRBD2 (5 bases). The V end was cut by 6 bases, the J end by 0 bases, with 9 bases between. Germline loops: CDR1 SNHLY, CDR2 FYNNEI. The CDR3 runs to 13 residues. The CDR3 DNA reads TGTGCCAGCAGCGGACTCGTCTCCTACGAGCAGTACTTC. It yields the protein CASSGLVSYEQYF.

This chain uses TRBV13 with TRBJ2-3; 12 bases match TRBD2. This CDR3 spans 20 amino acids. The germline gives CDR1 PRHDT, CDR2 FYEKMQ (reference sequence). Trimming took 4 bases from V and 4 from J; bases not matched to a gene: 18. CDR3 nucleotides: TGTGCCAGCAGCTCCCCGCTACCCCCCCTAGCGGGGGGGCCCCCAGATACGCAGTATTTT. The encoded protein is CASSSPLPPLAGGPPDTQYF.

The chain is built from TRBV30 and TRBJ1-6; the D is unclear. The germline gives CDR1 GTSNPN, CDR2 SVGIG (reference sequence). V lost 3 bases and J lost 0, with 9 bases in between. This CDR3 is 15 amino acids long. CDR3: CAWRPRSSYNSPLHF. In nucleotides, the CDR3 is TGTGCCTGGAGGCCGAGGAGCTCCTATAATTCACCCCTCCACTTT. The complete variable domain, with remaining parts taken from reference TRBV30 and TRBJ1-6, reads SQTIHQWPATLVQPVGSPLSLECTVEGTSNPNLYWYRQAAGRGLQLLFYSVGIGQISSEVPQNLSASRPQDRQFILSSKKLLLSDSGFYLCAWRPRSSYNSPLHFGNGTRLTVT.

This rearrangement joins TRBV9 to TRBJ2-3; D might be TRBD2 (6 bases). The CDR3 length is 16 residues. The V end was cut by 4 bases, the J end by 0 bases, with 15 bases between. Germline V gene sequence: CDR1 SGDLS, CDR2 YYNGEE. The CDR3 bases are TGTGCCAGCAGCCCTTGGGACTTTCGCAGCACAGATACGCAGTATTTT. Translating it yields CASSPWDFRSTDTQYF.

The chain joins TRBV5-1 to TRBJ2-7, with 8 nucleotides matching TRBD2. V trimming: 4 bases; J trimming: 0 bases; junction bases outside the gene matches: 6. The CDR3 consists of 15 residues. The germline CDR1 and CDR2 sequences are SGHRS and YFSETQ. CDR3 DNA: TGCGCCAGCAGCCCAAGCGGGGGCATCTCCTACGAGCAGTACTTC. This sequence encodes CASSPSGGISYEQYF.

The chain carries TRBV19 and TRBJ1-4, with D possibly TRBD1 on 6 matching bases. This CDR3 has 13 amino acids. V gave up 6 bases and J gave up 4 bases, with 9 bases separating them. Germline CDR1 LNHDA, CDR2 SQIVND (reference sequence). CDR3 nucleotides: TGTGCCAGTAGGACAGGCATTAATGAAAAACTGTTTTTT. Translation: CASRTGINEKLFF. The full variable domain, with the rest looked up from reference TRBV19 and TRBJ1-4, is DGGITQSPKYLFRKEGQNVTLSCEQNLNHDAMYWYRQDPGQGLRLIYYSQIVNDFQKGDIAEGYSVSREKKESFPLTVTSAQKNPTAFYLCASRTGINEKLFFGSGTQLSVL.

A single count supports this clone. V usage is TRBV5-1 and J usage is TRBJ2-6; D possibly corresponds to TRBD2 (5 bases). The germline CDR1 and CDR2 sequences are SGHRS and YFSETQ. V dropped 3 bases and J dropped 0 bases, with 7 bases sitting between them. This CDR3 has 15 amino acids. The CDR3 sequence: CASSSAVSGANVLTF. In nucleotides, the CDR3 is TGCGCCAGCAGCTCAGCGGTCTCTGGGGCCAACGTCCTGACTTTC.

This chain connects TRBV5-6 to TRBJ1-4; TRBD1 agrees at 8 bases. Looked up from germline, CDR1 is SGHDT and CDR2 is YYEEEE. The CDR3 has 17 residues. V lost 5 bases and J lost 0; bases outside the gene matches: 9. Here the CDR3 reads CASSPGQGIATNEKLFF. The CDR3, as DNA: TGTGCCAGCAGTCCCGGACAGGGCATAGCAACTAATGAAAAACTGTTTTTT.

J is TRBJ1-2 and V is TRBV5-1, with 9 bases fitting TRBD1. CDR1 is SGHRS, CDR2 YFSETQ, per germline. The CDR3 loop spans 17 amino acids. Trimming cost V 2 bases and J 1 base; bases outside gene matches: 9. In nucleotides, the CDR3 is TGCGCCAGCAGCTTACAGGGGGCCAGTCTCATTAACTATGGCTACACCTTC. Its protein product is CASSLQGASLINYGYTF.

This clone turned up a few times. The CDR3 spells CATSSGSQGARYEQYF. The CDR3 DNA sequence: TGTGCCACCAGCAGTGGATCACAGGGGGCGAGGTACGAGCAGTACTTC. The genes are TRBV15 and TRBJ2-7; TRBD1 aligns across 9 bases. Trimming removed 3 bases from V and 4 bases from J; junction bases left unmatched: 10. Looked up from germline, CDR1 is LNHNV and CDR2 is YYDKDF (reference sequence). The CDR3 is made up of 16 amino acids.

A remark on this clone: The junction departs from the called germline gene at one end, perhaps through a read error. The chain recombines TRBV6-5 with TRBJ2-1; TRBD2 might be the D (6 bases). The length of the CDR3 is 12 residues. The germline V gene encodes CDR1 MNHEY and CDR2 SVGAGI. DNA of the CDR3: TGTGCCATCAGTCGGGACTTCAATGAGCAGTTCTTC. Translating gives CAISRDFNEQFF.

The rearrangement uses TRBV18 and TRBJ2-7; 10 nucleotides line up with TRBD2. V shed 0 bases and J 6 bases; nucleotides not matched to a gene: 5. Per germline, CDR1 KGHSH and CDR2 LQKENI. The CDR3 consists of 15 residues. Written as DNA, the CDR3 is TGTGCCAGCTCACCACCAAGCGGGGGGGCCCTCGAGCAGTACTTC. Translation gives CASSPPSGGALEQYF.

The CDR3 protein is CASSNGQVGTEAFF. Here the CDR3 DNA reads TGTGCCAGCAGTAACGGACAGGTAGGCACTGAAGCTTTCTTT. J is TRBJ1-1 and V is TRBV6-5; 7 nucleotides align to TRBD1. The CDR3 is made up of 14 amino acids. V dropped 5 bases and J dropped 4; count of bases not matched to a gene: 7. CDR1 MNHEY and CDR2 SVGAGI come from the germline V gene.

CDR3 nucleotide sequence: TGTGCCAGCTCACCCATGGACAGGAACACTGAAGCTTTCTTT. Translated, it gives CASSPMDRNTEAFF. The rearrangement joins TRBV18 to TRBJ1-1; D perhaps matches TRBD1 (6 bases). This CDR3 comprises 14 residues. V was cut by 3 bases and J by 1 base, with 9 bases left in between. The germline gives CDR1 KGHSH, CDR2 LQKENI.

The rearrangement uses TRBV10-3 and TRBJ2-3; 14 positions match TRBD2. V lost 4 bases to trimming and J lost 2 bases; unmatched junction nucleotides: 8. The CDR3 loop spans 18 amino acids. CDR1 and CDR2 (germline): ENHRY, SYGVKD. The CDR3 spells CAISGLAGGPVPTDTQYF. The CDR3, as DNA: TGTGCCATCAGTGGACTAGCGGGGGGGCCTGTCCCCACAGATACGCAGTATTTT.

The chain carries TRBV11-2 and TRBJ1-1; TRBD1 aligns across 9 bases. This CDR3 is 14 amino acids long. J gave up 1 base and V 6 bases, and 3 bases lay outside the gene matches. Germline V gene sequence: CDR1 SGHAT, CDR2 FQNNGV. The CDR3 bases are TGTGCCAGCAGATCGGACAGGGGGAACACTGAAGCTTTCTTT. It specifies CASRSDRGNTEAFF.